This T cell receptor (beta chain) was sequenced during a study of blood T cell repertoires in COVID-19. Study-level information: Researchers got acute and convalescent COVID-19 samples from the United States, Italy and Spain. PBMCs, B-cell-depleted T cells, or T cells provided the cDNA or gDNA that made up the material.

Original methodology: Reference gene primer amplification in the assay estimated nucleated cell counts. Profiled with immunoSEQ multiplex PCR; TCRdb holds only in-frame clones, not every one. V and J calls and clone size are given by that table; D and trimming were obtained from the DNA. The sample lists 150,000 to 200,000 clones; about 89% were seen once. Looked up from germline, CDR1 is SGHTA and CDR2 is FQGNSA. There are 13 residues in the CDR3. Deletions cut 1 base from V and 8 bases from J, with 10 bases between. Sequencing was performed on peripheral blood. This clonotype was sampled from a man between 65 and 85 years old with acute or convalescent COVID-19. The chain couples TRBV7-2 to TRBJ2-3; D is possibly TRBD2 (5 bases). The chain's CDR3 is CASSLEPRVTQYF. The CDR3, as DNA: TGTGCCAGCAGCTTAGAACCGAGGGTTACGCAGTATTTT.